Presented here are 22 T cell receptor beta chains from one specimen sequenced in a study of CDR3 diversity in severe acne. TCRdb recomputed calls from the PCR reads with MiXCR, one row per CDR3 protein. Among over 90,000 distinct CDR3 sequences listed, roughly half were seen once. Sequencing used blood. These receptors were collected from a male donor with acne.

This rearrangement joins TRBV19 to TRBJ1-5; D uncertain. The CDR3 totals 15 residues. CDR1 and CDR2 from the germline V gene are LNHDA and SQIVND (reference sequence). The V and J ends lost 0 bases and 3 bases respectively, with 9 bases between them. Written as DNA, the CDR3 is TGTGCCAGTAGTATAGATGTTACAAACAATCAGCCCCAGCATTTT. Amino acids: CASSIDVTNNQPQHF. Together with reference TRBV19 and TRBJ1-5, the CDR3 gives the full variable domain: DGGITQSPKYLFRKEGQNVTLSCEQNLNHDAMYWYRQDPGQGLRLIYYSQIVNDFQKGDIAEGYSVSREKKESFPLTVTSAQKNPTAFYLCASSIDVTNNQPQHFGDGTRLSIL.

The gene calls are TRBV27 and TRBJ1-2; D remains ambiguous. The V and J ends lost 6 bases and 6 bases respectively, with 8 bases between them. The CDR3 has 11 residues. In germline, CDR1 is MNHEY, CDR2 SMNVEV (reference sequence). CDR3 nucleotides: TGTGCCAGCAGGGGCGTGAATGGCTACACCTTC. Translated, it gives CASRGVNGYTF.

This clonotype was found once. V is TRBV28 and J is TRBJ2-1; TRBD2 matches 10 bases. V lost 4 bases and J lost 7; bases outside the gene matches: 10. From germline, CDR1 is MDHEN and CDR2 SYDVKM. This CDR3 region has 16 residues. CDR3 residues: CASSSSSGSPANEQFF. The CDR3, as DNA: TGTGCCAGCAGTTCATCTAGCGGGAGTCCGGCTAATGAGCAGTTCTTC.

This clonotype came up many times. The V gene is TRBV24-1, the J gene TRBJ2-5; D uncertain. V was clipped by 0 bases and J by 3 bases, with 4 bases between them. Germline V gene lookup returns CDR1 KGHDR and CDR2 SFDVKD. This CDR3 is built from 13 residues. The CDR3 DNA reads as TGTGCCACCAGTGATTTGCGAGAAGAGACCCAGTACTTC. This gives the protein CATSDLREETQYF.

Concerning this clonotype: This sequence may be a read error, since a much larger clone differs from it by one base. The chain is built from TRBV7-3 and TRBJ1-3, with D unresolved. From germline, CDR1 is SGHTA and CDR2 FQGTGA. The CDR3 covers 12 residues. CDR3 nucleotide sequence: TGTGCCAGCGGCTTAGTGGGAAACACCATATATTTT. It is translated as CASGLVGNTIYF.

The J gene is TRBJ2-7, the V gene TRBV7-9; D perhaps matches TRBD1 (5 bases). Germline lookup yields CDR1 SEHNR and CDR2 FQNEAQ (reference sequence). The germline V and J ends were trimmed by 8 bases and 2 bases, with 10 bases remaining between them. The CDR3 totals 12 residues. CDR3 in DNA: TGTGCCAGCGGCGCAGGGACCTACGAGCAGTACTTC. It specifies CASGAGTYEQYF.

The V gene is TRBV29-1, the J gene TRBJ1-2; 9 nucleotides match TRBD1. V lost 5 bases to trimming and J lost 4 bases; unmatched junction nucleotides: 8. CDR3 length: 14 amino acids. The V gene's germline CDR1 is SQVTM and CDR2 ANQGSEA. The CDR3: CSVTGTGLGYGYTF. DNA of the CDR3: TGCAGCGTTACCGGGACAGGGCTAGGCTATGGCTACACCTTC.

The rearrangement uses TRBV19 and TRBJ2-7; D gene uncertain. The germline V gene encodes CDR1 LNHDA and CDR2 SQIVND (reference sequence). V lost 5 bases, J lost 0 bases, and 17 bases lay in between. The CDR3 sequence is 16 residues long. CDR3 in DNA: TGTGCCAGTAGTGTCCCACTATACCTAAGCTCCTACGAGCAGTACTTC. Translation: CASSVPLYLSSYEQYF.

The V gene is TRBV24-1, the J gene TRBJ2-6; 9 bases agree with TRBD1. CDR1 is KGHDR and CDR2 is SFDVKD in the germline V gene. The CDR3 consists of 18 residues. Losses at the gene ends were 4 bases for V and 1 base for J; bases not matched to a gene: 7. CDR3 region: CATSDPGQGRSGANVLTF. The DNA for the CDR3 is TGTGCCACCAGTGACCCGGGACAGGGTAGGTCTGGGGCCAACGTCCTGACTTTC.

To note about this clonotype: Sequence at one end of the junction differs from germline and may be a read error. The chain carries TRBV27 and TRBJ2-2; D might be TRBD2 (7 bases). Germline V gene lookup returns CDR1 MNHEY and CDR2 SMNVEV (reference sequence). The CDR3 sequence is 14 residues long. In DNA, the CDR3 is TGTGCCAGCAGTTTAGGTCTTTTTGCCGGGGGGCTGTTCTTT. Its translation is CASSLGLFAGGLFF.

The chain joins TRBV29-1 to TRBJ2-6, with 7 bases lining up with TRBD1. The J segment lost 0 bases and the V segment lost 0 bases, leaving 8 bases of the junction unmatched. The CDR3 extends over 18 amino acids. The V gene's germline CDR1 is SQVTM and CDR2 ANQGSEA. The CDR3 DNA sequence: TGCAGCGTTGAAGATTGGACAGGTCCTGGCTCTGGGGCCAACGTCCTGACTTTC. Protein product: CSVEDWTGPGSGANVLTF.

V usage is TRBV28 and J usage is TRBJ2-7; weak D call: TRBD2 (5 bases). Trimming removed 5 bases from V and 6 bases from J, with 17 bases in between. The CDR3 sequence is 14 residues long. Per germline, CDR1 MDHEN and CDR2 SYDVKM. CDR3 nucleotides: TGTGCCAGCAGTACCAGAACTAGTCCGGGCGAGCAGTACTTC. It specifies CASSTRTSPGEQYF.

The V and J genes are TRBV29-1 and TRBJ2-7, with 8 positions matching TRBD2. CDR1 SQVTM and CDR2 ANQGSEA come from the germline V gene. This CDR3 is 10 amino acids long. The CDR3 coding sequence is TGCAGTGCGGGGGGCTACGAGCAGTACTTC. Residues: CSAGGYEQYF.

The sample holds many counts of this clonotype. The rearrangement links TRBV2 to TRBJ1-4; the match to TRBD1 covers 8 bases. This CDR3 is 14 amino acids long. V shed 6 bases, J shed 3 bases, and the junction held 3 bases outside the gene matches. The germline V gene encodes CDR1 SNHLY and CDR2 FYNNEI. CDR3 in amino acids: CASRMTGANEKLFF. DNA of the CDR3: TGTGCCAGCAGGATGACAGGGGCTAATGAAAAACTGTTTTTT.

This clonotype has a count of ten or more. V and J are TRBV6-5 and TRBJ2-1; 14 bases align to TRBD2. The CDR3 length is 17 residues. V lost 4 bases, J lost 9 bases, and 11 bases stayed unmatched. Germline CDR1 and CDR2: MNHEY and SVGAGI. The CDR3 DNA sequence: TGTGCCAGCAGTTTACTGACCGGGACTAGCGGGAGCACTGAGCAGTTCTTC. As protein: CASSLLTGTSGSTEQFF.

The count of this clonotype is one. The chain has TRBV5-1 and TRBJ1-1; no clear D gene. CDR3 length: 14 residues. Germline loops: CDR1 SGHRS, CDR2 YFSETQ. The ends were cut back, 0 bases at V and 0 bases at J, with 6 bases in the middle. The CDR3 is CASSLGLMNTEAFF. The DNA for the CDR3 is TGCGCCAGCAGCTTGGGACTGATGAACACTGAAGCTTTCTTT.

This chain links TRBV25-1 with TRBJ1-6; 7 bases are a match to TRBD1. V lost 3 bases and J lost 6; bases outside the gene matches: 8. Germline CDR1 is MGHDK and CDR2 is SYGVNS. The CDR3 has 16 residues. CDR3 in DNA: TGTGCCAGCAGTGACGCGACAGGGATCCTTAATTCACCCCTCCACTTT. Protein sequence: CASSDATGILNSPLHF.

V gene TRBV2 combines with J gene TRBJ2-2, with 11 bases that match TRBD2. V lost 2 bases, J lost 2 bases, and 4 bases stayed unmatched. Per the germline V gene, CDR1 is SNHLY and CDR2 is FYNNEI. This CDR3 region has 17 residues. Written as DNA, the CDR3 is TGTGCCAGCAGTGAACGTCTAGCGGGAGGCAACACCGGGGAGCTGTTTTTT. This encodes CASSERLAGGNTGELFF.

This clonotype was observed many times. The V gene is TRBV19, the J gene TRBJ1-6; 9 nucleotides line up with TRBD1. J lost 7 bases, V lost 2 bases, and 6 bases had no gene match. CDR1 is LNHDA and CDR2 is SQIVND in the germline V gene (reference sequence). The CDR3 is 16 residues long. The CDR3 protein is CASSIPGGQGNSPLHF. CDR3 nucleotides: TGTGCCAGTAGTATACCCGGCGGACAGGGGAATTCACCCCTCCACTTT.

In its sample, this clonotype is medium-sized. This rearrangement joins TRBV7-9 to TRBJ2-1, with 8 bases fitting TRBD2. This CDR3 has 14 amino acids. Trimming removed 10 bases from V and 7 bases from J; junction bases left unmatched: 12. The germline gives CDR1 SEHNR, CDR2 FQNEAQ (reference sequence). Written as DNA, the CDR3 is TGTGCCACCATGACGGCGGGAGGCCAGAATGAGCAGTTCTTC. Its protein product is CATMTAGGQNEQFF.

This clonotype showed up just a few times. The chain couples TRBV5-6 to TRBJ1-5, with 11 bases aligning to TRBD1. Germline CDR1 reads SGHDT; CDR2 reads YYEEEE. The CDR3 loop spans 15 amino acids. V dropped 5 bases and J dropped 5; count of bases not matched to a gene: 6. CDR3 coding DNA: TGTGCCAGCAGTATGGACAGGGGGCCCCATCAGCCCCAGCATTTT. Translated, it gives CASSMDRGPHQPQHF.

The J gene is TRBJ2-7, the V gene TRBV28, with a weak D call TRBD1 (5 bases). The CDR3 loop spans 14 amino acids. Per the germline V gene, CDR1 is MDHEN and CDR2 is SYDVKM. Trimming cost V 5 bases and J 3 bases, with 14 bases left between them. CDR3 coding DNA: TGTGCCAGCAGTCTGAACAGGAAATTCTACGAGCAGTACGTC. It codes for CASSLNRKFYEQYV.